This TCR beta chain comes out of a study of cytomegalovirus exposure and HLA in healthy donors. A multiplex PCR was run with 60 Vbeta primers and 13 Jbeta primers. The data were produced by immunoSEQ multiplex PCR, yet TCRdb's version contains in-frame clones alone and is incomplete. The table includes 90,000 to 110,000 clones, less than 80% detected once. About this clone: Its antigen is as yet unknown.

Study-wide results and caveats: Later analysis showed TCR association rates varying by HLA locus, highest for DRB1 and lowest for HLA-C. Immune exposure information comprised only CMV serostatus.

CDR3 length: 13 amino acids. V shed 8 bases, J shed 9 bases, and the junction held 4 bases outside the gene matches. In germline, CDR1 is MNHEY, CDR2 SVGAGI. Sequences were obtained from PBMCs. The J gene is TRBJ1-6, the V gene TRBV6-5; 10 bases line up with TRBD1. The TCR sequence derives from a woman in her 50s in good health and CMV-seropositive. The CDR3 protein is CASVRDRGSPLHF. The CDR3 bases are TGTGCCAGCGTCCGGGACAGGGGTTCACCCCTCCACTTT.